This TCR beta chain was recovered during a study of shared clonotypes between healthy human individuals. Trimming left V 0 bases short and J 4 bases short, with 14 bases between. This CDR3 region has 16 residues. Germline CDR1 reads SGHRS; CDR2 reads YFSETQ. Study observations and caveats: Non-shared clonotypes had lower generation probabilities than clonotypes shared by all four sorted-subset donors. Among donors, sharing of clonotypes was expected to be affected by sequencing depth.

Concerning this clone: What it recognizes is unknown.

Some clones are missing from TCRdb's copy, which holds only in-frame ones; the method was immunoSEQ multiplex PCR. The profile shows millions of clones, over 85% of them singletons. Sequenced material: naive CD4+ T cells from PBMCs. Subset specified: CD45RA+ positively selected. The chain uses TRBV5-1 and TRBJ1-3, with a tentative D call TRBD1 (5 bases). The origin of this receptor is a man aged 18 to 30 in good health. Some clones in this sample may be carry-over from other donors' samples. The CDR3 DNA sequence: TGCGCCAGCAGCTTGGAAGGCCGGGGACCGGGAAACACCATATATTTT. Protein product: CASSLEGRGPGNTIYF.